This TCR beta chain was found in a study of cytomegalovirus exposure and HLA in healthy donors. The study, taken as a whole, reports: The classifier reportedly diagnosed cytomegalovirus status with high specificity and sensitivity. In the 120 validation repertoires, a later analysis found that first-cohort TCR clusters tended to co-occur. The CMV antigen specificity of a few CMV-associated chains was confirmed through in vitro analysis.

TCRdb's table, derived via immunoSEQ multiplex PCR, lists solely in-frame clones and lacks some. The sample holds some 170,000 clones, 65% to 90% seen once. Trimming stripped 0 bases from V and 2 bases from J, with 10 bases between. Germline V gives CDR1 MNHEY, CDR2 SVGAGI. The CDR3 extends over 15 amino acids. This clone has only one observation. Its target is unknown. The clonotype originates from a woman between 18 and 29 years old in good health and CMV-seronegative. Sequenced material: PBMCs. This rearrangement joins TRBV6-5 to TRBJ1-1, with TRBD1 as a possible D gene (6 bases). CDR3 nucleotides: TGTGCCAGCAGTTACTCTGTACAGGGAAACACTGAAGCTTTCTTT. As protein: CASSYSVQGNTEAFF.